This T cell receptor beta chain was found in a study of pediatric ulcerative colitis. Sequencing was at survey level. Each sample received Survey-level depth of up to 500,000 reads. Clones were read by immunoSEQ multiplex PCR, and TCRdb kept only the in-frame ones, dropping some. The sample contains tens of thousands of clones, about 90% of which appear only once. Colonoscopy and blood draw happened at the same time. Germline CDR1 and CDR2: SGHTA and FQGTGA. Germline trimming cut 5 bases from V and 4 bases from J; bases unmatched to any gene: 8. This CDR3 region has 15 residues. This TCR derives from a boy aged 5-17 years who was a control in a study of pediatric ulcerative colitis. V usage is TRBV7-3 and J usage is TRBJ2-5, with TRBD2 matching 9 bases. Sequencing was carried out using blood. CDR3 nucleotides: TGTGCCAGCAGCGGTAGGGCGGGAGGGGGAGAGACCCAGTACTTC. This codes for CASSGRAGGGETQYF.